Listed here are 18 T cell receptor beta chains from one sample, sequenced in a study of blood T cells in healthy people across ages. A J-beta primer mix and a sample-barcoded 5' primer were used in a second PCR of roughly 7 to 12 cycles. TCRdb redid the calling of the 5' RACE reads with MiXCR, one entry per CDR3 protein. The table shows some 1.5 million distinct CDR3 sequences, with 28% occurring only once. What was sequenced was blood. All receptors derive from a woman aged 25 to 39 in good health.

This clonotype has a handful of counts. The rearrangement uses TRBV5-6 and TRBJ2-7; tentatively, D is TRBD2 (6 bases). The germline V gene has CDR1 SGHDT and CDR2 YYEEEE. V lost 3 bases and J 4 bases, leaving 11 bases between the germline ends. The CDR3 covers 13 residues. This chain's CDR3 is CASSSRRGYEQYF. The CDR3 DNA is TGTGCCAGCAGCTCACGTCGGGGGTACGAGCAGTACTTC.

About this clonotype itself: This may come from a read error, since a much larger clone is one base off. The genes are TRBV6-6 and TRBJ2-7, with 9 positions matching TRBD1. Germline lookup yields CDR1 MNHNY and CDR2 SVGAGI (reference sequence). This CDR3 spans 14 amino acids. The DNA of the CDR3 is TGTGCCGGCAGTTCCGGGACAGGGAACCACGAGCAGTACTTC. Its translation: CAGSSGTGNHEQYF.

This clonotype was seen only a few times. V is TRBV15 and J is TRBJ1-4; D gene ambiguous. Germline loops: CDR1 LNHNV, CDR2 YYDKDF (reference sequence). V was clipped by 0 bases and J by 7 bases, with 24 bases between them. The CDR3 sequence is 19 residues long. The CDR3 coding sequence is TGTGCCACCAGCAGAGATGGGGTCAGTCAGCTACACTTCGGTGAAAAACTGTTTTTT. Residues: CATSRDGVSQLHFGEKLFF.

V usage is TRBV2 and J usage is TRBJ2-5, with 8 bases aligning to TRBD2. The germline gives CDR1 SNHLY, CDR2 FYNNEI. This CDR3 is built from 15 residues. J gave up 5 bases and V 6 bases, and 11 bases lay outside the gene matches. The CDR3 spells CASRSLRLAPETQYF. The CDR3 DNA is TGTGCCAGCAGATCCCTGCGACTAGCGCCGGAGACCCAGTACTTC.

This rearrangement joins TRBV7-2 to TRBJ1-5; unclear D gene. CDR3 length: 15 residues. Germline V lookup: CDR1 SGHTA, CDR2 FQGNSA. V shed 1 base and J shed 7 bases, with 14 bases lying between them. The CDR3 sequence: CASSLGGSLIQPQHF. The CDR3 bases are TGTGCCAGCAGCTTAGGTGGCAGCCTAATCCAGCCCCAGCATTTT.

The chain employs TRBV18 and TRBJ2-1, with D unclear. CDR1 and CDR2 (germline): KGHSH, LQKENI. The CDR3 is made up of 14 amino acids. The V and J ends lost 2 bases and 5 bases respectively, with 10 bases between them. Here the CDR3 DNA reads TGTGCCAGCTCACCAAGATCCCAAGACAATGAGCAGTTCTTC. Residues: CASSPRSQDNEQFF.

The chain joins TRBV5-1 to TRBJ1-1; 11 bases align to TRBD1. The CDR3 has 14 amino acids. J gave up 5 bases and V 2 bases, and 2 bases lay outside the gene matches. Germline V gives CDR1 SGHRS, CDR2 YFSETQ. CDR3 sequence: CASSFRDRGTEAFF. CDR3 in DNA: TGCGCCAGCAGCTTCCGGGACAGGGGGACTGAAGCTTTCTTT.

A single count supports this clonotype. A junction end diverges from the germline sequence, so it may reflect a read error. This chain uses TRBV5-1 with TRBJ2-4; perhaps D is TRBD1 or TRBD2 (5 bases each). The DNA end favors TRBJ2-7, so the J call may be wrong. Per the germline V gene, CDR1 is SGHRS and CDR2 is YFSETQ. The CDR3 has 17 residues. In DNA form, the CDR3 reads TGCGCCAACAGCTTGCGTCAAGATGGGGGAGTAAGGAACGAGCAGTACTTC. Its translation: CANSLRQDGGVRNEQYF.

This clonotype was seen a handful of times. The chain carries TRBV5-1 and TRBJ2-6; tentatively, D is TRBD1 (5 bases). Between the trimmed V and J ends, which lost 6 bases and 0 bases, there was a span of 13 bases. The CDR3 sequence is 16 residues long. From germline, CDR1 is SGHRS and CDR2 YFSETQ. Here the CDR3 reads CASNWGDNSGANVLTF. The CDR3 bases are TGCGCCAGCAACTGGGGCGACAACTCTGGGGCCAACGTCCTGACTTTC.

This clonotype was observed many times. The chain is built from TRBV20-1 and TRBJ1-1; D unclear. The germline gives CDR1 DFQATT, CDR2 SNEGSKA (reference sequence). This CDR3 region has 8 residues. The CDR3 DNA is TGCAGCGACAATAGGGCTTTCTTT. Translated, it gives CSDNRAFF.

For this clonotype: This is likely a read error, given that the CDR3 carries no conserved phenylalanine or tryptophan at its end. This chain joins TRBV20-1 and TRBJ2-3, with 11 bases identical to TRBD2. From germline, CDR1 is DFQATT and CDR2 SNEGSKA (reference sequence). V shed 6 bases, J shed 4 bases, and the junction held 3 bases outside the gene matches. The CDR3 spans 13 residues. CDR3 sequence reads: CSALLAGADTQYL. CDR3 sequence (DNA): TGCAGTGCCTTACTAGCGGGAGCAGATACGCAGTATTTG.

At least ten counts were recorded for this clonotype. The chain uses TRBV5-6 and TRBJ1-1, with a weak D call TRBD1 (5 bases). Germline lookup yields CDR1 SGHDT and CDR2 YYEEEE. V lost 1 base, J lost 3 bases, and 7 bases lay in between. The CDR3 sequence is 13 residues long. This CDR3 reads CASSLLGDTEAFF. The CDR3 DNA reads TGTGCCAGCAGCTTGCTGGGGGACACTGAAGCTTTCTTT.

As for this clonotype: A clone one base away is much larger, so this may be a read error. The V gene is TRBV20-1, the J gene TRBJ2-5, with D perhaps matching TRBD1 (5 bases). Germline V gives CDR1 DFQATT, CDR2 SNEGSKA (reference sequence). This CDR3 comprises 12 residues. The CDR3 is CRAPRRGETQYF. The CDR3 nucleotides are TGCAGGGCTCCACGAAGGGGTGAGACCCAGTACTTC.

The chain couples TRBV7-9 to TRBJ2-1; D is perhaps TRBD1 or TRBD2 (5 bases each). V lost 3 bases and J lost 9, with 12 bases in between. The CDR3 runs to 13 residues. CDR1 is SEHNR, CDR2 FQNEAQ, per germline (reference sequence). Here the CDR3 DNA reads TGTGCCAGCAGCTTTCAGGTTGGGGGTGAGCAGTTCTTC. It yields the protein CASSFQVGGEQFF.

This clonotype was counted a few times. This chain connects TRBV7-6 to TRBJ2-5, with 11 bases identical to TRBD2. Trimming cost V 5 bases and J 4 bases; bases outside gene matches: 12. The CDR3 has 17 residues. The germline V gene encodes CDR1 SGHVS and CDR2 FNYEAQ. The CDR3 nucleotides are TGTGCCAGCAGCAAACCGACTAGCGGGGTCCTTGGAGAGACCCAGTACTTC. Its translation is CASSKPTSGVLGETQYF. Full variable domain (missing parts from reference TRBV7-6 and TRBJ2-5): GAGVSQSPRYKVTKRGQDVALRCDPISGHVSLYWYRQALGQGPEFLTYFNYEAQQDKSGLPNDRFSAERPEGSISTLTIQRTEQRDSAMYRCASSKPTSGVLGETQYFGPGTRLLVL.

This clonotype was counted many times. The chain couples TRBV9 to TRBJ2-7; perhaps TRBD1 as D (6 bases). Deletions cut 4 bases from V and 6 bases from J, with 14 bases between. The germline CDR1 and CDR2 sequences are SGDLS and YYNGEE. The CDR3 covers 13 residues. This CDR3 reads CASSPEGESEQYF. CDR3 sequence (DNA): TGTGCCAGCAGCCCCGAGGGGGAGTCCGAGCAGTACTTC. Together with reference TRBV9 and TRBJ2-7, the CDR3 gives the full variable domain: DSGVTQTPKHLITATGQRVTLRCSPRSGDLSVYWYQQSLDQGLQFLIQYYNGEERAKGNILERFSAQQFPDLHSELNLSSLELGDSALYFCASSPEGESEQYFGPGTRLTVT.

The V and J genes are TRBV6-6 and TRBJ2-4, with D perhaps TRBD1 (6 bases). The last part of the DNA fits TRBJ2-7 better; the J call may be wrong. CDR3 length: 14 residues. CDR1 is MNHNY, CDR2 SVGAGI, per germline (reference sequence). In nucleotides, the CDR3 is TGTGCCAGCACCCTGGAACAGGGAGACTACGAGCAGTACTTC. Translated: CASTLEQGDYEQYF.

This clonotype was detected many times. This chain uses TRBV28 with TRBJ2-7; D not resolved. The germline V gene encodes CDR1 MDHEN and CDR2 SYDVKM. The V and J ends lost 4 bases and 5 bases respectively, with 15 bases between them. The CDR3 consists of 14 residues. CDR3 region: CASSSSDPSHEQYF. CDR3 bases: TGTGCCAGCAGTTCCTCGGACCCCTCTCACGAGCAGTACTTC.